This TCR beta chain appears in the sequencing data of a study of T cell repertoires in urothelial bladder cancer (dated by TCRdb to the late 2010s). Study-wide context: Of the roughly twelve resected lesions, three were clinical stage cT0, three were cTa, three were cT1, and three were cT2 or greater. The study compared TCR repertoire clonality in bladder tumors with that in benign bladder inflammation. Some 13 patients with bladder lesions who were undergoing transurethral resection were prospectively identified. About eleven resected bladder lesions were studied, comprising urothelial carcinoma (UC+) and benign (UC-) specimens.

Inclusive of the bounding cysteine and phenylalanine, the CDR3 is 16 residues long. The retained sequence is limited to the CDR3, 48 bases, with the frame set at the first base. Germline trimming amounts to 4 bases on V and 1 base on J, with 6 as the count of junction bases outside the gene matches. The germline V gene (reference sequence) gives CDR1 as SEHNR and CDR2 as FQNEAQ. Resected bladder lesions in which urothelial carcinoma was absent were designated as benign (UC-) specimens. Specimens of bladder lesions were obtained during transurethral resection and kept at -80C. DNA was isolated from bladder specimens obtained during transurethral resection. The immunoSEQ assay was used to sequence the CDR3 region of the TCR beta chain. Concerning the study's data processing: For every specimen, the T-cell fraction, clonal dominance and maximum TCR clone frequency were calculated. TCRdb obtained this table from immuneACCESS and retained in-frame rearrangements with V and J assigned. These tables miss some clones; where compared with another copy, unresolved V genes account for less than half of the shortfall, and the remainder is unexplained. D and trimming come from the DNA, and the V and J calls and clone size come from that table. This sample gives around 12,000 clones in total; about 63% of them show up just once. Jointly, the top ten make up 5.5% to 7% of the sample.

With regard to this clone: The antigen it binds to is not known. Base qualities are not at hand, and no much larger clone is one base apart.

The full study reports these points: In carcinoma specimens a single T-cell clone made up as much as 17% of infiltrating lymphocytes, compared with roughly 1.9% in benign specimens. The median percentage of tumor infiltrating lymphocytes was about 1.9% in carcinoma specimens and roughly 11% in benign specimens. Urothelial carcinoma specimens contained fewer T cells than benign specimens, with a median of around 6,000 versus 25,000.

Specimen: tumor-infiltrating cells from bladder cancer. Here the chain combines TRBV7-9 and TRBJ1-1, and TRBD1 matches 10 of the central bases. The clonotype originates from a human donor with a benign inflammatory bladder lesion. The sequenced DNA: TGTGCCAGCAGCTCTGGGACAGGGGTCGAGAACACTGAAGCTTTCTTT. The encoded protein is CASSSGTGVENTEAFF. The full variable domain, completed from the reference TRBV7-9 and TRBJ1-1 proteins outside the CDR3, reads DTGVSQNPRHKITKRGQNVTFRCDPISEHNRLYWYRQTLGQGPEFLTYFQNEAQLEKSRLLSDRFSAERPKGSFSTLEIQRTEQGDSAMYLCASSSGTGVENTEAFFGQGTRLTVV.